The 6 T cell receptor beta chains below come from one sample, sequenced in a study of CXCR3-negative and CXCR3-positive naive CD8 T cells. Findings and caveats of the study: CXCR3-negative naive cells had less hydrophobic TRB CDR3s than did CXCR3-positive naive cells.

TRB cDNA libraries were made by UMI-labeled 5' RACE. TCRdb reprocessed the 5' RACE reads; each CDR3 protein has one entry and no DNA is given. The sample has 90,000 to 150,000 distinct CDR3 sequences. These receptors have no known antigen. Sequenced input: naive CXCR3+ CD8+ T cells from blood. The subset is: CD45RO-CCR7+CD27+CD95- naive CD8+ T cells expressing CXCR3 (TNR3+). The source is a human donor in good health. Some clones in this sample may be carry-over from other donors' samples.

The gene calls are TRBV27 and TRBJ1-3. The CDR3 has 14 amino acids. Germline-derived CDR1 and CDR2 are MNHEY and SMNVEV (reference sequence). The CDR3 loop reads CASSLRGSGNTIYF.

The CDR3 protein is CSARVVLGGYEQYF. The chain couples TRBV20-1 to TRBJ2-7; without DNA, the TCRdb call of TRBD1 cannot be checked. This CDR3 has 14 residues. The germline V gene encodes CDR1 DFQATT and CDR2 SNEGSKA (reference sequence).

The gene calls are TRBV15 and TRBJ2-3; the D gene TCRdb calls, TRBD2, cannot be checked with no DNA. This CDR3 has 15 residues. Germline CDR1 reads LNHNV; CDR2 reads YYDKDF (reference sequence). The chain's CDR3 is CATSRGTWEADTQYF.

J is TRBJ2-1 and V is TRBV2; TCRdb picks TRBD1, but there is no DNA to check that call. The V gene's germline CDR1 is SNHLY and CDR2 FYNNEI. The CDR3 is 11 residues long. CDR3 sequence reads: CASQPGFEQFF.

The chain employs TRBV4-1 and TRBJ2-3; the TCRdb D gene call, TRBD2, has no DNA to confirm it. In germline, CDR1 is MGHRA, CDR2 YSYEKL. This CDR3 contains 17 residues. The CDR3 is CASSLPPGLAGTDTQYF.

This chain joins TRBV28 and TRBJ1-2; lacking DNA, the TRBD1 call made by TCRdb goes unchecked. The CDR3 totals 15 residues. Germline V gene sequence: CDR1 MDHEN, CDR2 SYDVKM. The CDR3 here is CASSLGTPPGYGYTF.